This TCR beta chain was observed in a study of molecular identifiers for immune sequencing clone quantification. About the research overall: In the replicates, RNA derived from roughly 20,000 or 100,000 naive CD8 cells was divided into five parts, and four were sequenced.

Study-wide results and limits: Highly expanded clone sizes could be underestimated by identical TCR molecules sharing a barcode.

As for this clonotype: Its antigen remains unknown. The CDR3 end shows no conserved phenylalanine or tryptophan, and so a read error is likely.

Naive CD8 T cells were sorted, and the gate applied was CD8+CD4-CCR7+CD45RA+. TCRdb reprocessed the PCR reads via MiXCR and lists one record per CDR3 protein. The sample shows about 100,000 distinct CDR3 sequences, over 30% of them seen only once. After removal of 6 bases from V and 7 bases from J, the junction contained 11 bases not matched to a gene. Germline CDR1 SQVTM, CDR2 ANQGSEA. This CDR3 is built from 13 residues. The sequenced material came from naive CD8+ T cells from blood, with Jurkat cell RNA spiked in. Subset here: FACS-sorted CD8+CD4-CCR7+CD45RA+ naive T cells. The origin of this receptor is a human donor in good health. Some libraries in this study had Jurkat cell RNA spiked in. The chain joins TRBV29-1 to TRBJ2-7, with 8 bases that match TRBD1. The DNA for the CDR3 is TGCAGCGTCACCGGGACAGGCCGCTATGAGCAGTACATC. Translation gives CSVTGTGRYEQYI.